Presented here are 29 T cell receptor beta chains from one specimen sequenced in a study of vaccination effects on CD4 cells after COVID-19. Profiled with immunoSEQ multiplex PCR; TCRdb holds only in-frame clones, not every one. The sample lists around 49,000 clones, over 60% seen once, with under 10% in the top ten. Their antigens remain unidentified. Subsequent to ten to eleven days of culture, CD4+ T cells were isolated. Each participant was given two doses of one vaccine (BNT162b2 or mRNA-1273). The input for sequencing was CD4+ T cells from PBMCs cultured without peptide, taken after COVID-19 vaccination. The receptors come from a human donor who received a COVID-19 vaccine.

The chain joins TRBV11-2 to TRBJ1-2; 10 nucleotides line up with TRBD1. Unmatched junction bases numbered 7, after V lost 5 bases and J lost 7 bases. Germline V lookup: CDR1 SGHAT, CDR2 FQNNGV. The CDR3 sequence is 14 residues long. The DNA of the CDR3 is TGTGCCAGCAGCCCCGGGACAGGGGCGTTTGGCTACACCTTC. Protein: CASSPGTGAFGYTF.

V gene TRBV27 combines with J gene TRBJ1-2; the D is unclear. V was clipped by 3 bases and J by 1 base, with 12 bases between them. In germline, CDR1 is MNHEY, CDR2 SMNVEV (reference sequence). The CDR3 is 15 amino acids. CDR3 coding DNA: TGTGCCAGCAGTTTTTCTCCTGTAGGTAACTATGGCTACACCTTC. Encoded protein: CASSFSPVGNYGYTF.

V is TRBV2 and J is TRBJ1-2; maybe TRBD1 (5 bases). V lost 1 base to trimming and J lost 4 bases, with 7 bases between them. This CDR3 has 13 amino acids. From germline, CDR1 is SNHLY and CDR2 FYNNEI. The CDR3 nucleotides are TGTGCCAGCAGTGAAGGGGGGACCTATGGCTACACCTTC. It encodes CASSEGGTYGYTF.

The chain recombines TRBV9 with TRBJ2-1; D not resolved. Deletions cut 0 bases from V and 0 bases from J, with 13 bases between. The germline CDR1 and CDR2 sequences are SGDLS and YYNGEE. The length of the CDR3 is 17 residues. DNA for the CDR3: TGTGCCAGCAGCGTAGTTTCAAGCCGGAGCTCCTACAATGAGCAGTTCTTC. As protein: CASSVVSSRSSYNEQFF.

The table lists this clone with a count of one. The chain joins TRBV14 to TRBJ2-2; TRBD2 matches at 11 bases. Germline CDR1 and CDR2: SGHDN and FVKESK. V lost 4 bases, J lost 5 bases, and 12 bases stayed unmatched. CDR3 length: 18 residues. The CDR3 sequence is CASSPKGASGRWTGELFF. Here the CDR3 DNA reads TGTGCCAGCAGCCCTAAGGGGGCTAGCGGGAGGTGGACCGGGGAGCTGTTTTTT. The full variable domain, with the rest looked up from reference TRBV14 and TRBJ2-2, is EAGVTQFPSHSVIEKGQTVTLRCDPISGHDNLYWYRRVMGKEIKFLLHFVKESKQDESGMPNNRFLAERTGGTYSTLKVQPAELEDSGVYFCASSPKGASGRWTGELFFGEGSRLTVL.

This CDR3 is CASSPALLRGITDTQYF. The CDR3, as DNA: TGTGCCAGCAGCCCTGCCCTCCTTAGGGGGATCACAGATACGCAGTATTTT. The chain couples TRBV5-6 to TRBJ2-3; perhaps TRBD1 as D (6 bases). Germline V gives CDR1 SGHDT, CDR2 YYEEEE. CDR3 length equals 17 residues. The V end was cut by 4 bases, the J end by 2 bases, with 20 bases between.

The chain uses TRBV10-3 and TRBJ2-3; TRBD1 matches 7 bases. V was clipped by 4 bases and J by 1 base; unmatched bases: 5. The CDR3 covers 15 residues. The V gene's germline CDR1 is ENHRY and CDR2 SYGVKD. This CDR3 reads CAISVGQSRTDTQYF. As DNA, the CDR3 is TGTGCCATCAGTGTGGGACAGAGTCGCACAGATACGCAGTATTTT.

The chain uses TRBV11-3 and TRBJ2-1; the D is unclear. The CDR3 runs to 13 residues. The germline CDR1 and CDR2 sequences are SGHNT and YENEEA. Trimming took off 2 bases at V and 5 bases at J, with 7 bases between the two ends. In DNA form, the CDR3 reads TGTGCCAGCAGCTTATCAGGAAACAATGAGCAGTTCTTC. Translation gives CASSLSGNNEQFF.

This chain uses TRBV2 with TRBJ2-7, with 8 bases fitting TRBD1. The trim removed 6 bases at V and 3 bases at J, leaving 7 bases unmatched. The CDR3 spans 14 residues. CDR1 and CDR2 (germline): SNHLY, FYNNEI. Written as DNA, the CDR3 is TGTGCCAGCAGGCCGGACAGGGAACACTACGAGCAGTACTTC. It is translated as CASRPDREHYEQYF.

V usage is TRBV10-2 and J usage is TRBJ2-1; no clear D. Germline CDR1 is WSHSY and CDR2 is SAAADI. CDR3 length: 12 residues. Trimming took off 8 bases at V and 6 bases at J, with 11 bases between the two ends. The CDR3 region is CASGDLRNEQFF. In nucleotides, the CDR3 is TGCGCCAGCGGAGACTTACGCAATGAGCAGTTCTTC.

The genes are TRBV7-8 and TRBJ2-1; 11 nucleotides agree with TRBD2. The germline CDR1 and CDR2 sequences are SGHVS and FQNEAQ. Unmatched junction bases numbered 2, after V lost 1 base and J lost 3 bases. The CDR3 contains 16 residues. CDR3 coding DNA: TGTGCCAGCAGCTTAGTAGGGACTAGCGGCTACAATGAGCAGTTCTTC. This encodes CASSLVGTSGYNEQFF. Supplemented by reference TRBV7-8 and TRBJ2-1, the full variable domain reads GAGVSQSPRYKVAKRGQDVALRCDPISGHVSLFWYQQALGQGPEFLTYFQNEAQLDKSGLPSDRFFAERPEGSVSTLKIQRTQQEDSAVYLCASSLVGTSGYNEQFFGPGTRLTVL.

This clone was counted a single time. The chain uses TRBV18 and TRBJ1-1; D call uncertain. V gave up 1 base and J gave up 7 bases, with 7 bases separating them. Per the germline V gene, CDR1 is KGHSH and CDR2 is LQKENI. CDR3 size: 12 residues. Written as DNA, the CDR3 is TGTGCCAGCTCACCACGGCGCGATGAAGCTTTCTTT. Encoded protein: CASSPRRDEAFF.

This clone has just a few counts. This chain joins TRBV10-1 and TRBJ1-1, with a weak D call TRBD1 (5 bases). The CDR3 is 13 residues long. V shed 3 bases and J shed 3 bases, with 8 bases lying between them. Germline V gives CDR1 WNHNN, CDR2 SYGVQD (reference sequence). The CDR3 DNA reads as TGCGCCAGCAGTGAAGACAGTTACACTGAAGCTTTCTTT. Amino acids: CASSEDSYTEAFF.

There are a few counts of this clone. The chain employs TRBV5-4 and TRBJ2-5; 9 positions match TRBD2. The CDR3 loop spans 16 amino acids. After removal of 0 bases from V and 2 bases from J, the junction contained 5 bases not matched to a gene. CDR1 and CDR2 from the germline V gene are SGHNT and YYREEE (reference sequence). This CDR3 reads CASSLGGLAGQETQYF. The CDR3, as DNA: TGTGCCAGCAGCTTGGGGGGCCTAGCGGGACAAGAGACCCAGTACTTC. Full variable domain (rest looked up from reference TRBV5-4 and TRBJ2-5): ETGVTQSPTHLIKTRGQQVTLRCSSQSGHNTVSWYQQALGQGPQFIFQYYREEENGRGNFPPRFSGLQFPNYSSELNVNALELDDSALYLCASSLGGLAGQETQYFGPGTRLLVL.

The chain joins TRBV11-2 to TRBJ2-3; D is ambiguous. The CDR3 is 13 residues long. Germline V gene data show CDR1 as SGHAT and CDR2 as FQNNGV. V dropped 5 bases and J dropped 6 bases, with 12 bases sitting between them. The CDR3 loop is CASSPRVWDTQYF. The CDR3 coding sequence is TGTGCCAGCAGCCCCCGGGTCTGGGATACGCAGTATTTT.

The chain couples TRBV6-5 to TRBJ2-1; D perhaps matches TRBD1 (6 bases). CDR1 is MNHEY and CDR2 is SVGAGI in the germline V gene. The V end lost 5 bases, the J end lost 5 bases, and 10 bases lay between the germline ends. This CDR3 has 13 amino acids. The CDR3 DNA reads TGTGCCAGCAGTAAGGACAGAGACAATGAGCAGTTCTTC. Its protein is CASSKDRDNEQFF.

The chain recombines TRBV5-1 with TRBJ1-3; D perhaps matches TRBD1 (6 bases). The CDR3 is made up of 15 amino acids. V lost 2 bases to trimming and J lost 4 bases, with 13 bases between them. CDR1 is SGHRS, CDR2 YFSETQ, per germline. The CDR3 sequence is CASSLSGAPGNTIYF. In DNA form, the CDR3 reads TGCGCCAGCAGCTTATCGGGGGCGCCGGGAAACACCATATATTTT.

This chain links TRBV3-1 (or the pseudogene TRBV3-2) with TRBJ1-4; no definite D call. With 4 bases removed from V and 3 bases from J, the gap between germline ends came to 9 bases. The CDR3 consists of 14 residues. The germline V gene encodes CDR1 LGHDT and CDR2 YNNKEL (reference sequence). The CDR3 loop reads CASSPPRANEKLFF. The CDR3 region has the DNA TGTGCCAGCAGCCCACCGAGGGCTAATGAAAAACTGTTTTTT.

The J gene is TRBJ2-5, the V gene TRBV18; no reliable D call. This CDR3 contains 13 residues. V was cut by 4 bases and J by 0 bases, with 6 bases left in between. Germline V gives CDR1 KGHSH, CDR2 LQKENI. CDR3 sequence (DNA): TGTGCCAGCTCACTCGGGTACCAAGAGACCCAGTACTTC. This sequence encodes CASSLGYQETQYF.

The chain carries TRBV27 and TRBJ1-6; 7 bases are a match to TRBD1. The junction had 21 bases not matched to a gene; V was cut back by 6 bases and J by 10 bases. The CDR3 spans 18 residues. Germline V gene data show CDR1 as MNHEY and CDR2 as SMNVEV (reference sequence). The CDR3 nucleotides read TGTGCCAGCAGACACACACTCCGACAGGGTCGAACGGCCTCACCCCTCCACTTT. It yields the protein CASRHTLRQGRTASPLHF.

This chain joins TRBV30 and TRBJ1-5; 9 nucleotides agree with TRBD1. The CDR3 contains 16 residues. The J segment lost 7 bases and the V segment lost 3 bases, leaving 13 bases of the junction unmatched. Germline V gene lookup returns CDR1 GTSNPN and CDR2 SVGIG (reference sequence). CDR3 in DNA: TGTGCCTGGAGAGGTCCCGGGACAGGGTGGAACCAGCCCCAGCATTTT. Protein product: CAWRGPGTGWNQPQHF.

Only a few counts were recorded for this clone. This chain connects TRBV15 to TRBJ1-2; TRBD1 agrees at 7 bases. The V segment lost 5 bases and the J segment 1 base; nucleotides outside the gene matches: 7. The germline CDR1 and CDR2 sequences are LNHNV and YYDKDF (reference sequence). The CDR3 is made up of 15 amino acids. The CDR3 protein is CATSQQGRGNYGYTF. DNA for the CDR3: TGTGCCACCAGCCAACAGGGGAGGGGTAACTATGGCTACACCTTC.

This chain joins TRBV7-8 and TRBJ1-1, with D hard to call. This CDR3 contains 14 residues. V shed 2 bases and J shed 4 bases, with 11 bases lying between them. The V gene's germline CDR1 is SGHVS and CDR2 FQNEAQ. CDR3 in DNA: TGTGCCAGCAGCTTACAGACCCTGAGCACTGAAGCTTTCTTT. As protein: CASSLQTLSTEAFF. Full variable domain (outside the CDR3, taken from reference TRBV7-8 and TRBJ1-1): GAGVSQSPRYKVAKRGQDVALRCDPISGHVSLFWYQQALGQGPEFLTYFQNEAQLDKSGLPSDRFFAERPEGSVSTLKIQRTQQEDSAVYLCASSLQTLSTEAFFGQGTRLTVV.

CDR3: CASSNARERDYEQYF. As DNA, the CDR3 is TGCGCCAGCAGTAACGCGCGGGAGAGGGACTACGAGCAGTACTTC. The J gene is TRBJ2-7, the V gene TRBV10-1; 7 bases map to TRBD2. The germline gives CDR1 WNHNN, CDR2 SYGVQD (reference sequence). The V segment lost 5 bases and the J segment 3 bases; nucleotides outside the gene matches: 10. The CDR3 loop spans 15 amino acids.

The chain uses TRBV7-2 and TRBJ1-1; D remains ambiguous. Germline CDR1 reads SGHTA; CDR2 reads FQGNSA. Trimming stripped 1 base from V and 5 bases from J, with 17 bases between. This CDR3 spans 16 amino acids. CDR3 sequence reads: CASSLEFVRVRTEAFF. CDR3 DNA: TGTGCCAGCAGCTTAGAGTTCGTGAGGGTTCGAACTGAAGCTTTCTTT. Looking up the rest from reference TRBV7-2 and TRBJ1-1 gives the full variable domain: GAGVSQSPSNKVTEKGKDVELRCDPISGHTALYWYRQSLGQGLEFLIYFQGNSAPDKSGLPSDRFSAERTGGSVSTLTIQRTQQEDSAVYLCASSLEFVRVRTEAFFGQGTRLTVV.

The chain employs TRBV5-1 and TRBJ2-7, with 11 bases aligning to TRBD2. V lost 4 bases, J lost 4 bases, and 4 bases stayed unmatched. The CDR3 is 14 residues long. The germline V gene encodes CDR1 SGHRS and CDR2 YFSETQ. The CDR3 sequence is CASSIGTSGYEQYF. The CDR3 DNA follows: TGCGCCAGCAGCATAGGGACTAGCGGATACGAGCAGTACTTC. Based on the CDR3 plus reference TRBV5-1 and TRBJ2-7, the full variable domain is KAGVTQTPRYLIKTRGQQVTLSCSPISGHRSVSWYQQTPGQGLQFLFEYFSETQRNKGNFPGRFSGRQFSNSRSEMNVSTLELGDSALYLCASSIGTSGYEQYFGPGTRLTVT.

CDR3 in amino acids: CARRRLGLFTDTQYF. The CDR3, as DNA: TGTGCCAGGAGAAGATTGGGACTTTTCACAGATACGCAGTATTTT. The chain links TRBV19 to TRBJ2-3; D is perhaps TRBD2 (6 bases). Looked up from germline, CDR1 is LNHDA and CDR2 is SQIVND (reference sequence). The CDR3 loop spans 15 amino acids. Trimming left V 9 bases short and J 2 bases short, with 18 bases between.

The chain links TRBV18 to TRBJ1-3; TRBD1 matches 10 bases. The V and J ends lost 4 bases and 7 bases, in that order; junction bases with no gene match: 10. Germline V CDR1 and CDR2: KGHSH, LQKENI. CDR3 length: 16 residues. CDR3 protein: CASSLAGTGVANTIYF. The CDR3 region has the DNA TGTGCCAGCTCACTTGCCGGGACAGGGGTGGCGAACACCATATATTTT.

This clone was counted only a few times. The rearrangement joins TRBV7-9 to TRBJ1-1; D may be TRBD1 (6 bases). Trimming shortened V by 1 base and J by 4 bases, and 10 bases separated the two germline ends. The CDR3 is made up of 14 amino acids. The V gene's germline CDR1 is SEHNR and CDR2 FQNEAQ (reference sequence). This CDR3 is CASSLEQGGTEAFF. The CDR3 coding sequence is TGTGCCAGCAGCTTAGAACAGGGAGGCACTGAAGCTTTCTTT. Drawing the rest from reference TRBV7-9 and TRBJ1-1, the complete variable domain is DTGVSQNPRHKITKRGQNVTFRCDPISEHNRLYWYRQTLGQGPEFLTYFQNEAQLEKSRLLSDRFSAERPKGSFSTLEIQRTEQGDSAMYLCASSLEQGGTEAFFGQGTRLTVV.